This T cell receptor beta chain was found in a study of CD8 T cells in Susac syndrome. Study findings and constraints: The authors found no clonal expansion in Susac syndrome CD4+ T cell repertoires.

Reverse transcription of about 0.45 to 1 ug RNA was carried out with random hexamers. Amplification of TCR beta CDR3 spanned 54 Vbeta and 13 Jbeta via immunoSEQ multiplex PCR. Via MiXCR, TCRdb re-called the immunoSEQ multiplex PCR reads, giving one row per CDR3 protein. This sample has approximately 180,000 distinct CDR3 sequences; 91% occur once, and the top ten carry around 0.085%. Germline values: CDR1 SGHVS, CDR2 FQNEAQ. The CDR3 has 19 amino acids. The V gene lost 1 base and the J gene lost 2 bases, with 20 bases spanning the gap. A remark on this clonotype: Its antigen is not known.

TCR beta from blood CD8+ and CD4+ T cells was sequenced. The receptor's source is a human donor with Susac syndrome. Sequencing used CD4+ T cells from PBMCs. The chain recombines TRBV7-8 with TRBJ1-4, with no clear D. CDR3 region: CASSLGYPAVSPTNEKLFF. The CDR3 coding sequence is TGTGCCAGCAGCTTAGGATACCCGGCAGTCAGTCCCACTAATGAAAAACTGTTTTTT.